These 27 T cell receptor beta chains came from one sample sequenced in a study of persistence of HIV-infected CD4 T cells (dated by TCRdb to 2018 to 2021). The immunoSEQ hsTCRB assay version 4, run in survey mode, was used to sequence TCRbeta repertoires from genomic DNA. In its TCRdb copy, this immuneACCESS table keeps in-frame sequences only and misses some clones. Where compared with another copy, unresolved V genes explain less than half of these, and the others have no known cause. The sample has about 36,000 clones on record, roughly 84% of them singletons. 5% to 5.5% of the sample comes from the top ten. Their specific antigens are unknown. Reading the label with the study, this specimen's treatment or condition is: suppressive antiretroviral therapy. A pool of overlapping HIV-1 Gag 15-mer peptides, at 0.95 to 1 ug per peptide per mL, was used to stimulate the cells. Nonresponding CD40L-negative CD69-negative CD45RO-high memory CD4+ T cells were sorted as memory populations depleted of antigen-responding cells.

The sample was cultured CD4+ T cells from PBMCs, taken from a patient who received antiretroviral therapy. According to the study, the label for this sample's cell subset or site signals: CD40L-CD69- CD45RO-high memory CD4 T cells not responding to Gag peptides. These receptors were taken from an adult with HIV. The donor label of this sample is uncertain.

The chain employs TRBV6-6 and TRBJ2-1, with 10 bases identical to TRBD2. After removal of 5 bases from V and 7 bases from J, the junction contained 8 bases not matched to a gene. This CDR3 is 15 amino acids long. The germline gives CDR1 MNHNY, CDR2 SVGAGI (reference sequence). As DNA, the CDR3 is TGTGCCAGCAGTAGATCTAGCGGGGGCAGGAATGAGCAGTTCTTC. Its protein is CASSRSSGGRNEQFF.

The chain employs TRBV2 and TRBJ1-5; the D gene is possibly TRBD1 (5 bases). Looked up from germline, CDR1 is SNHLY and CDR2 is FYNNEI. This CDR3 has 16 residues. Between the trimmed V and J ends, which lost 5 bases and 3 bases, there was a span of 17 bases. The CDR3 here is CASSPGEGRPNQPQHF. The CDR3 nucleotides are TGTGCCAGCAGTCCCGGAGAGGGGAGGCCCAATCAGCCCCAGCATTTT.

The chain has TRBV15 and TRBJ1-2; D may be TRBD1 (5 bases). Germline V gene sequence: CDR1 LNHNV, CDR2 YYDKDF (reference sequence). Trimming removed 2 bases at V and 4 bases at J, with 8 bases between. CDR3 length: 13 residues. The CDR3 DNA sequence: TGTGCCACCAGCAGAAGACAGTCCTATGGCTACACCTTC. Translated: CATSRRQSYGYTF.

V is TRBV21-1 and J is TRBJ1-6. TRBV21-1 counts as a pseudogene. CDR3 size: 14 residues. CDR3 in DNA: TGTGCCAGCAGCAAAGCGGCCGGCATTTCACCCCTCCACTTT. Translated, it gives CASSKAAGISPLHF.

The chain joins TRBV20-1 to TRBJ2-7, with a weak D call TRBD2 (5 bases). Looked up from germline, CDR1 is DFQATT and CDR2 is SNEGSKA (reference sequence). The CDR3 spans 11 residues. Deletions cut 5 bases from V and 4 bases from J, with 9 bases between. Written as DNA, the CDR3 is TGCAGTGCTCTGAGCGGATACGAGCAGTACTTC. Encoded protein: CSALSGYEQYF.

The CDR3 DNA sequence: TGTGCCACCAGCAGTGACAGGGTCTCTGGAAACACCATATATTTT. Protein: CATSSDRVSGNTIYF. This sequence joins TRBV15 and TRBJ1-3; 7 nucleotides match TRBD1. Germline trimming cut 3 bases from V and 0 bases from J; bases unmatched to any gene: 2. The CDR3 is 15 amino acids. Per germline, CDR1 LNHNV and CDR2 YYDKDF (reference sequence).

Of note for this clone: No DNA is shown, since the ends of the CDR3 on it are uncertain; the CDR3 is the one TCRdb lists. The V call is TRBV27, the J call TRBJ2-3; no check of the table's D call, TRBD2, against the DNA was made. Germline values: CDR1 MNHEY, CDR2 SMNVEV (reference sequence). Including both end residues, the CDR3 is 19 amino acids long. The CDR3 region is CASSSSGLAGGPHTDTQYF.

The V and J genes are TRBV5-8 and TRBJ1-5; no clear D. The CDR3 loop spans 15 amino acids. CDR1 SGHTS and CDR2 YDEGEE come from the germline V gene. V was pared by 0 bases and J by 5 bases, with 12 bases between. This chain's CDR3 is CASSLVREIDQPQHF. Here the CDR3 DNA reads TGTGCCAGCAGCTTGGTAAGGGAGATCGATCAGCCCCAGCATTTT. Drawing the rest from reference TRBV5-8 and TRBJ1-5, the complete variable domain is EAGVTQSPTHLIKTRGQQATLRCSPISGHTSVYWYQQALGLGLQFLLWYDEGEERNRGNFPPRFSGRQFPNYSSELNVNALELEDSALYLCASSLVREIDQPQHFGDGTRLSIL.

The gene calls are TRBV5-1 and TRBJ2-4; D remains unclear. Trimming took 1 base from V and 5 from J, leaving 7 bases between them. This CDR3 is built from 13 residues. Germline CDR1 and CDR2: SGHRS and YFSETQ. The CDR3 reads CASSLPGENIQYF. The CDR3 DNA is TGCGCCAGCAGCTTGCCAGGAGAAAACATTCAGTACTTC.

The rearrangement joins TRBV19 to TRBJ2-3; possibly TRBD1 for D (6 bases). CDR1 LNHDA and CDR2 SQIVND come from the germline V gene (reference sequence). There are 15 residues in the CDR3. V was clipped by 3 bases and J by 5 bases, with 15 bases between them. The DNA for the CDR3 is TGTGCCAGTAGTATGGGGGCCCGGCTTCTAGATACGCAGTATTTT. This sequence encodes CASSMGARLLDTQYF.

The genes are TRBV7-2 and TRBJ2-7, with 9 bases fitting TRBD1. Per germline, CDR1 SGHTA and CDR2 FQGNSA. The V segment lost 4 bases and the J segment 3 bases; nucleotides outside the gene matches: 7. CDR3 length: 15 residues. The CDR3 region has the DNA TGTGCCAGCAGCTCCCCCCGGACAGGGGTCTACGAGCAGTACTTC. Protein product: CASSSPRTGVYEQYF.

The chain couples TRBV27 to TRBJ1-2; 10 nucleotides align to TRBD1. Germline trimming cut 8 bases from V and 2 bases from J; bases unmatched to any gene: 17. The CDR3 runs 18 residues. From germline, CDR1 is MNHEY and CDR2 SMNVEV (reference sequence). CDR3 loop: CASAGTGATAILNYGYTF. The CDR3 DNA reads TGTGCCAGCGCCGGGACAGGGGCCACCGCGATCCTAAACTATGGCTACACCTTC.

The chain has TRBV12-5 and TRBJ1-1; D is unclear. Germline CDR1 LGHNT, CDR2 FRNRAP. V dropped 0 bases and J dropped 9 bases, with 14 bases sitting between them. This CDR3 is 14 amino acids long. CDR3 region: CASGLVEVGTKAFF. DNA of the CDR3: TGTGCTAGTGGTTTGGTAGAGGTAGGAACGAAAGCTTTCTTT.

J is TRBJ2-5 and V is TRBV25-1; D might be TRBD1 or TRBD2, each matching 5 bases. CDR3 length equals 16 residues. The ends were cut back, 3 bases at V and 4 bases at J, with 18 bases in the middle. Germline V gene lookup returns CDR1 MGHDK and CDR2 SYGVNS. CDR3 sequence (DNA): TGTGCCAGCAGTGAGCGATTCGGGACGGTCCGAGAGACCCAGTACTTC. Its protein product is CASSERFGTVRETQYF.

The J gene is TRBJ2-1, the V gene TRBV29-1, with TRBD2 matching 9 bases. Looked up from germline, CDR1 is SQVTM and CDR2 is ANQGSEA. With 4 bases clipped from V and 0 bases from J, the junction kept 4 bases outside the gene matches. CDR3 length: 15 amino acids. The CDR3, as DNA: TGCAGCGTTGTGGGCGGGGGGGACTCCTACAATGAGCAGTTCTTC. Residues: CSVVGGGDSYNEQFF.

The chain is built from TRBV6-4 and TRBJ2-7; no clear D gene. The CDR3 spans 10 residues. Between the trimmed V and J ends, which lost 8 bases and 1 base, there was a span of 3 bases. Germline V lookup: CDR1 MRHNA, CDR2 SNTAGT. The DNA of the CDR3 is TGTGCCAGCTTGTCCTACGAGCAGTACTTC. The encoded protein is CASLSYEQYF.

This clone was observed a few times. The chain employs TRBV2 and TRBJ2-3; 9 positions match TRBD2. The CDR3 has 15 amino acids. Germline loops: CDR1 SNHLY, CDR2 FYNNEI. Trimming cost V 4 bases and J 4 bases; bases outside gene matches: 6. The CDR3 DNA follows: TGTGCCAGCAGTGTTGAGCGGGGGGCCCCAGATACGCAGTATTTT. This gives the protein CASSVERGAPDTQYF.

The CDR3 region is CASSNQGENTGELFF. The CDR3 DNA follows: TGTGCCAGCAGCAACCAGGGGGAGAACACCGGGGAGCTGTTTTTT. The chain couples TRBV21-1 to TRBJ2-2; TRBD1, the D gene given by the table, was not confirmed from the DNA. TRBV21-1 is a pseudogene. This CDR3 spans 15 amino acids.

CDR3 protein: CASSMGGTGFYEQYF. CDR3 sequence (DNA): TGTGCCAGTAGTATGGGCGGGACAGGGTTCTACGAGCAGTACTTC. The chain employs TRBV19 and TRBJ2-7; TRBD1 matches at 9 bases. CDR3 length: 15 residues. CDR1 is LNHDA, CDR2 SQIVND, per germline (reference sequence). The ends lost 3 bases at V and 3 bases at J; junction bases unmatched: 6.

The chain employs TRBV27 and TRBJ2-3; D gene ambiguous. This CDR3 comprises 15 residues. CDR1 and CDR2 (germline): MNHEY, SMNVEV (reference sequence). V was pared by 2 bases and J by 2 bases, with 11 bases between. As DNA, the CDR3 is TGTGCCAGCAGTTTAGGGCGGCGAAACACAGATACGCAGTATTTT. Protein sequence: CASSLGRRNTDTQYF.

This clone was detected only once. The rearrangement uses TRBV6-1 and TRBJ1-2, with TRBD1 as a possible D gene (6 bases). Trimming removed 2 bases at V and 2 bases at J, with 12 bases between. This CDR3 has 15 amino acids. CDR1 is MNHNS and CDR2 is SASEGT in the germline V gene. The CDR3 sequence is CASSETTTGNYGYTF. The CDR3 DNA sequence: TGTGCCAGCAGTGAAACGACGACAGGAAACTATGGCTACACCTTC.

V gene TRBV28 combines with J gene TRBJ1-2; unclear D gene. Germline assignment: CDR1 MDHEN and CDR2 SYDVKM. The CDR3 runs 13 residues. Trimming removed 6 bases from V and 8 bases from J, with 16 bases in between. As DNA, the CDR3 is TGTGCCAGCAGAACCCATATCACGGAGGGCTACACCTTC. Its protein product is CASRTHITEGYTF.

The rearrangement links TRBV7-2 to TRBJ1-3, with TRBD1 as a possible D gene (5 bases). Germline-derived CDR1 and CDR2 are SGHTA and FQGNSA. This CDR3 region has 15 residues. V shed 4 bases and J shed 0 bases, with 10 bases lying between them. The CDR3, as DNA: TGTGCCAGCAGCTCGGGACCCAACTCTGGAAACACCATATATTTT. It specifies CASSSGPNSGNTIYF.

This chain connects TRBV7-3 to TRBJ2-3, with 10 bases fitting TRBD2. V shed 5 bases and J 3 bases; nucleotides not matched to a gene: 2. Germline V lookup: CDR1 SGHTA, CDR2 FQGTGA. The CDR3 is 14 residues long. CDR3: CASSRGLATDTQYF. The CDR3 coding sequence is TGTGCCAGCAGCCGGGGACTAGCGACAGATACGCAGTATTTT.

V usage is TRBV18 and J usage is TRBJ2-1, with D hard to call. Germline CDR1 is KGHSH and CDR2 is LQKENI. This CDR3 is 12 amino acids long. V was trimmed by 3 bases and J by 8 bases, leaving 8 bases between them. The CDR3 region is CASSPNTHEQFF. The CDR3, as DNA: TGTGCCAGCTCACCTAATACCCATGAGCAGTTCTTC.

J is TRBJ2-7 and V is TRBV9, with unresolved D. The germline V and J ends were trimmed by 0 bases and 6 bases, with 4 bases remaining between them. Looked up from germline, CDR1 is SGDLS and CDR2 is YYNGEE. The CDR3 contains 11 residues. The CDR3 protein is CASSVDLEQYF. In DNA form, the CDR3 reads TGTGCCAGCAGCGTAGATCTCGAGCAGTACTTC.

The chain carries TRBV3-1 (or the pseudogene TRBV3-2) and TRBJ2-3, with 13 bases fitting TRBD2. CDR3 size: 18 residues. CDR1 and CDR2 from the germline V gene are LGHDT and YNNKEL (reference sequence). V shed 1 base, J shed 6 bases, and the junction held 10 bases outside the gene matches. The CDR3 spells CASSQVSGTSGELDTQYF. As DNA, the CDR3 is TGTGCCAGCAGCCAAGTGTCCGGGACTAGCGGGGAGTTGGATACGCAGTATTTT.